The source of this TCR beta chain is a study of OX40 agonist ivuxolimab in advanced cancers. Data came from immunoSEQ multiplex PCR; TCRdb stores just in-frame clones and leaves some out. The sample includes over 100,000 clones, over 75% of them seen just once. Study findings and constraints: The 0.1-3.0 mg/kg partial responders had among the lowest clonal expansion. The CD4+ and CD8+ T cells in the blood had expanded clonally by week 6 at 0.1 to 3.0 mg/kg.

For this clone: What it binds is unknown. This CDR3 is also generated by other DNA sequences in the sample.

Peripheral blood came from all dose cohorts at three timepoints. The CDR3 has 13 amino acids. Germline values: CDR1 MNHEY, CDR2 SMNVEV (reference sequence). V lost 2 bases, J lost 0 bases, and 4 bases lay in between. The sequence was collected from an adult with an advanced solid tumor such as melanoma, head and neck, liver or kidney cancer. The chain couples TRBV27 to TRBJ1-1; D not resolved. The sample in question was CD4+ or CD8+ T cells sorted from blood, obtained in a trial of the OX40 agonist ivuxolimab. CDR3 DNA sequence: TGTGCCAGCAGTTTAAATTTGAACACTGAAGCTTTCTTT. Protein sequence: CASSLNLNTEAFF.